This is a list of T cell receptor beta chains from one sample in a study of blood T cell repertoires in COVID-19. The data were produced by immunoSEQ multiplex PCR, yet TCRdb's version contains in-frame clones alone and is incomplete. The sample yields 250,000 to 300,000 clones, 81% seen once. Material for sequencing was peripheral blood. These receptors were taken from an older woman with active or convalescent COVID-19. Each CDR3 is given with its conserved first and last residue. D genes are given only for firm matches. Clone size is shown for a subset of rows, as once, few, many or a class of expanded clone.

DNA: TGTGCCAGCAGTTTATGGGGGACTAGCACAGATACGCAGTATTTT; CDR3: CASSLWGTSTDTQYF; size: .; D: .; V: TRBV27; J: TRBJ2-3; length: 15
DNA: TGCGCCAGCAGCCAAGTGCCGCCGGGCCACTTCGGGGATAATTCACCCCTCCACTTT; CDR3: CASSQVPPGHFGDNSPLHF; size: .; D: .; V: TRBV4-3; J: TRBJ1-6; length: 19
DNA: TGCGCCAGCAGCCAAAATGACCGGGGGGGAGAGACCCAGTACTTC; CDR3: CASSQNDRGGETQYF; size: .; D: TRBD2; V: TRBV4-1; J: TRBJ2-5; length: 15
DNA: TGTGCCAGCAGTTACGAGGGGGAGAACACTGAAGCTTTCTTT; CDR3: CASSYEGENTEAFF; size: once; D: .; V: TRBV6-6; J: TRBJ1-1; length: 14
DNA: TGTGCCAGCAGCGTAGATGGGGGCCCAGCCTACGAGCAGTACTTC; CDR3: CASSVDGGPAYEQYF; size: .; D: .; V: TRBV9; J: TRBJ2-7; length: 15
DNA: TGTGCCAGCAGTCCTTTAGGACGGGGGGCCGGAAACACCATATATTTT; CDR3: CASSPLGRGAGNTIYF; size: .; D: .; V: TRBV28; J: TRBJ1-3; length: 16
DNA: TGTGCCAGCAGCTTAGTAGTTCTTGGGACAGGGCGATACAATGAGCAGTTCTTC; CDR3: CASSLVVLGTGRYNEQFF; size: .; D: TRBD1; V: TRBV11-2; J: TRBJ2-1; length: 18
DNA: TGCAGTGCTAGTATTCGCCTGAGAAGAGGAAACACCATATATTTT; CDR3: CSASIRLRRGNTIYF; size: .; D: .; V: TRBV20-1; J: TRBJ1-3; length: 15
DNA: TGTGCCAGCAGTCAAGATCAACAGGTAGTCTATGGCTACACCTTC; CDR3: CASSQDQQVVYGYTF; size: .; D: .; V: TRBV3-1/TRBV3-2; J: TRBJ1-2; length: 15
DNA: TGTGCCAGTAGTATGAACAGAGCCTCTGGAAACACCATATATTTT; CDR3: CASSMNRASGNTIYF; size: .; D: .; V: TRBV19; J: TRBJ1-3; length: 15
DNA: TGTGCCAGCAGCACAGGGGGTTTTGGCAATCAGCCCCAGCATTTT; CDR3: CASSTGGFGNQPQHF; size: .; D: TRBD1; V: TRBV6-5; J: TRBJ1-5; length: 15
DNA: TGTGCCAGTAGTATCGGGTTTGAAGAGTACGCGGGCGAGCAGTACTTC; CDR3: CASSIGFEEYAGEQYF; size: .; D: .; V: TRBV19; J: TRBJ2-7; length: 16
DNA: TGTGCCAGCAGTTACTCGAGGACAGGGGAGGCCAATCAGCCCCAGCATTTT; CDR3: CASSYSRTGEANQPQHF; size: .; D: TRBD1; V: TRBV6-2/TRBV6-3; J: TRBJ1-5; length: 17
DNA: TGTGCCAGTAGTATAGGGACTTCAGGGGTCCCCTACGAGCAGTACTTC; CDR3: CASSIGTSGVPYEQYF; size: .; D: .; V: TRBV19; J: TRBJ2-7; length: 16
DNA: TGTGCCAGCAGTTCGCGACAGTTTACCTCCTACGAGCAGTACTTC; CDR3: CASSSRQFTSYEQYF; size: many; D: .; V: TRBV27; J: TRBJ2-7; length: 15
DNA: TGTGCCAGCAGCTCTAACAGGGGGCTAGGGGAAAAACTGTTTTTT; CDR3: CASSSNRGLGEKLFF; size: .; D: TRBD1; V: TRBV7-2; J: TRBJ1-4; length: 15
DNA: TGTGCCAGCAGTTACCCCCCGCCAGGGGTTGGGGATGAAGCTTTCTTT; CDR3: CASSYPPPGVGDEAFF; size: .; D: .; V: TRBV6-6; J: TRBJ1-1; length: 16
DNA: TGTGCCAGCATGAAAGGGCGCGGGTATGGCTACACCTTC; CDR3: CASMKGRGYGYTF; size: .; D: .; V: TRBV6-5; J: TRBJ1-2; length: 13
DNA: TGTGCCAGCAGCTTAGGACAGGGGTTAGGTGGCTACACCTTC; CDR3: CASSLGQGLGGYTF; size: .; D: TRBD1; V: TRBV7-3; J: TRBJ1-2; length: 14
DNA: TGCGCCAGCAGCTCCGGGACTAGCGGGGGGTTGTGGTACTTC; CDR3: CASSSGTSGGLWYF; size: .; D: TRBD2; V: TRBV5-1; J: TRBJ2-7; length: 14
DNA: TGTGCCAGCAGCATCGGACAGGGGGGGGAAAAACTGTTTTTT; CDR3: CASSIGQGGEKLFF; size: .; D: TRBD1; V: TRBV7-8; J: TRBJ1-4; length: 14
DNA: TGCGCCAGCAGCCAAGGGCAGGGGGCCTACAATGAGCAGTTCTTC; CDR3: CASSQGQGAYNEQFF; size: .; D: TRBD1; V: TRBV4-1; J: TRBJ2-1; length: 15
DNA: TGTGCCAGCAGCTTAGGGGGCGGGGGCGCGAAAGGCTACACCTTC; CDR3: CASSLGGGGAKGYTF; size: .; D: .; V: TRBV7-6; J: TRBJ1-2; length: 15
DNA: TGTGCCAGCCCGGCTAGCGGGGGCGCCAGCAAGCAGTTCTTC; CDR3: CASPASGGASKQFF; size: .; D: .; V: TRBV21-1; J: TRBJ2-1; length: 14
DNA: TGTGCCAGTAGTATACCAGGGACAGGGTTCAATGAGCAGTTCTTC; CDR3: CASSIPGTGFNEQFF; size: .; D: TRBD1; V: TRBV19; J: TRBJ2-1; length: 15
DNA: TGTGCCAGCAGACAACCTAGTAGCGAGCAGTTCTTC; CDR3: CASRQPSSEQFF; size: .; D: .; V: TRBV27; J: TRBJ2-1; length: 12
DNA: TGTGCTAGTGGTCACGACAGATCGCGAGCTTTCTTT; CDR3: CASGHDRSRAFF; size: .; D: .; V: TRBV12-5; J: TRBJ1-1; length: 12
DNA: TGCGCCAGCAGCGGGACAGGGGCGACGAACACCGGGGAGCTGTTTTTT; CDR3: CASSGTGATNTGELFF; size: .; D: TRBD1; V: TRBV5-1; J: TRBJ2-2; length: 16
DNA: TGTGCCAGCAGCCACCCGACAGGGGAGGACGTCCCTGAAGCTTTCTTT; CDR3: CASSHPTGEDVPEAFF; size: .; D: TRBD1; V: TRBV7-9; J: TRBJ1-1; length: 16
DNA: TGTGCCAGCAGCTTCCCGGGAACCTTCACATATACGCAGTATTTT; CDR3: CASSFPGTFTYTQYF; size: .; D: .; V: TRBV11-2; J: TRBJ2-3; length: 15
DNA: TGTGCCACCAGTCCCGGCATGGGGCAGGGAAAGTTTAGCTACGGCTACAATGAGCAGTTCTTC; CDR3: CATSPGMGQGKFSYGYNEQFF; size: few; D: .; V: TRBV15; J: TRBJ2-1; length: 21
DNA: TGTGCCAGCAGGGAAGGGAGTACTACTGAAGCTTTCTTT; CDR3: CASREGSTTEAFF; size: .; D: .; V: TRBV6-1; J: TRBJ1-1; length: 13
DNA: TGTGCCAGCAGCCAGGGGGCGCGGGAGACCCAGTACTTC; CDR3: CASSQGARETQYF; size: .; D: .; V: TRBV3-1/TRBV3-2; J: TRBJ2-5; length: 13
DNA: TGTGCCAGCAGCTTGGCTCTCAATCAGCCCCAGCATTTT; CDR3: CASSLALNQPQHF; size: .; D: .; V: TRBV7-2; J: TRBJ1-5; length: 13
DNA: TGTGCCAGCAGCCCAGCAACTACAGGGCTCCCCCGGGCTAACTATGGCTACACCTTC; CDR3: CASSPATTGLPRANYGYTF; size: .; D: .; V: TRBV7-9; J: TRBJ1-2; length: 19
DNA: TGTGCCTGGAGTCTATGGGACAGACCCTACGAGCAGTACTTC; CDR3: CAWSLWDRPYEQYF; size: .; D: TRBD1; V: TRBV30; J: TRBJ2-7; length: 14
DNA: TGTGCCACCAGCAGAGAACAGGGATCCAATCAGCCCCAGCATTTT; CDR3: CATSREQGSNQPQHF; size: few; D: .; V: TRBV15; J: TRBJ1-5; length: 15